The 5 T cell receptor beta chains below were found in one sample sequenced in a study of patients and donors after allogeneic stem cell transplantation. From the RT-PCR reads, TCRdb called clonotypes with MiXCR, one entry per CDR3 protein. This sample has about 200,000 distinct CDR3 sequences; 40% to 45% occur once, and the top ten carry around 35%. The sample was blood, either unsorted or a sorted T cell fraction (not recorded which). The receptor set was obtained from a human donor who was either an allogeneic HSCT recipient or a stem cell or donor lymphocyte infusion donor (not recorded which). It is not recorded whose cells these are; they may come from a transplant donor.

This rearrangement joins TRBV12-3 or TRBV12-4 to TRBJ1-5; D is ambiguous. V lost 5 bases and J lost 6, with 8 bases in between. The length of the CDR3 is 12 residues. The CDR3 sequence is CASSGGIQPQHF. The CDR3 bases are TGTGCCAGCAGTGGAGGGATTCAGCCCCAGCATTTT.

The rearrangement uses TRBV5-1 and TRBJ1-1; tentative D call: TRBD1 (5 bases). This CDR3 comprises 13 residues. V lost 5 bases to trimming and J lost 3 bases, with 11 bases between them. Looked up from germline, CDR1 is SGHRS and CDR2 is YFSETQ. The CDR3 DNA reads as TGCGCCAGCAGGAGACAGTCGGACACTGAAGCTTTCTTT. It translates to CASRRQSDTEAFF.

The CDR3 sequence is CASSPGGDTGELFF. For the CDR3, the DNA is TGTGCCAGCAGCCCTGGGGGGGACACCGGGGAGCTGTTTTTT. This chain joins TRBV13 and TRBJ2-2; TRBD2 agrees at 7 bases. With 5 bases clipped from V and 3 bases from J, the junction kept 3 bases outside the gene matches. Germline CDR1 is PRHDT and CDR2 is FYEKMQ (reference sequence). This CDR3 has 14 residues. Looking up the rest from reference TRBV13 and TRBJ2-2 gives the full variable domain: AAGVIQSPRHLIKEKRETATLKCYPIPRHDTVYWYQQGPGQDPQFLISFYEKMQSDKGSIPDRFSAQQFSDYHSELNMSSLELGDSALYFCASSPGGDTGELFFGEGSRLTVL.

The CDR3 region is CASSQNRNTEAFF. The CDR3 coding sequence is TGTGCCAGCAGCCAAAACAGGAACACTGAAGCTTTCTTT. The V gene is TRBV3-1, the J gene TRBJ1-1; D is unclear. CDR1 and CDR2 from the germline V gene are LGHDT and YNNKEL (reference sequence). The CDR3 spans 13 residues. The V end was cut by 2 bases, the J end by 1 base, with 5 bases between.

V is TRBV4-2 and J is TRBJ2-5; a possible D gene is TRBD2 (6 bases). The CDR3 loop spans 16 amino acids. Germline assignment: CDR1 LGHNA and CDR2 YNFKEQ. The V and J ends lost 0 bases and 5 bases respectively, with 16 bases between them. CDR3 coding DNA: TGTGCCAGCAGCCAAGATCTACGGGAGATTATGGAGACCCAGTACTTC. As protein: CASSQDLREIMETQYF.